This T cell receptor (beta chain) was sequenced for a study of regulatory T cells in long-lasting Graves disease. Both iRepertoire HTBI primers and Arm-PCR of CDR3 regions were used to build the TCR beta libraries. As originally analysed: Identified across the samples were over 50 TRBV segments and over twelve TRBJ segments. Using its own MiXCR run on the multiplex PCR reads, TCRdb lists one record per CDR3 protein. The V and J calls here are based on TCRdb, not the publication. Of approximately 400,000 distinct CDR3 sequences listed, roughly 24% are singletons. Time point of the sample: persistent/refractory GD, antithyroid drugs over 5 years with positive TRAb. Preparation of the TCR library used RNA extracted from PBMCs. Trimming cost V 1 base and J 0 bases, with 6 bases left between them. The CDR3 runs 14 residues. Germline CDR1 reads SGHAT; CDR2 reads FQNNGV. At least ten counts were recorded for this clonotype.

Source: peripheral blood mononuclear cells (PBMCs), taken when the disease was refractory, from a patient treated with antithyroid drugs. The receptor was derived from a woman in her thirties or forties with Graves disease. This chain uses TRBV11-2 with TRBJ2-5; no reliable D call. CDR3 loop: CASSLGRNQETQYF. DNA for the CDR3: TGTGCCAGCAGCTTAGGGCGGAACCAAGAGACCCAGTACTTC.